This paragraph reports one TCR beta chain. Its matching antigen is unknown. The source of the sample is a study of vaccination effects on CD4 cells after COVID-19. Overall study context: All participants had two doses of either the BNT162b2 or mRNA-1273 vaccine.

This CDR3 has 16 residues. Germline V gene lookup returns CDR1 SGHNT and CDR2 YYREEE (reference sequence). V gave up 3 bases and J gave up 0 bases, with 10 bases separating them. Following 10 days of culture, CD4+ T cells were isolated. Confirmation by PCR established that the person had SARS-CoV-2 infection between March and December 2020. Measured with immunoSEQ multiplex PCR; TCRdb has only the in-frame clones, and not every one. The repertoire has some 50,000 clones, around 70% of them found once; the top ten carry roughly 8.7%. The sequence was obtained from a human donor who had a prior SARS-CoV-2 infection. This specimen was CD4+ T cells from PBMCs cultured without peptide, taken before COVID-19 vaccination. The V and J genes are TRBV5-4 and TRBJ1-6, with unresolved D. The CDR3 nucleotides are TGTGCCAGCAGCTCAGGTTCAAGCTCCTATAATTCACCCCTCCACTTT. This translates into CASSSGSSSYNSPLHF.